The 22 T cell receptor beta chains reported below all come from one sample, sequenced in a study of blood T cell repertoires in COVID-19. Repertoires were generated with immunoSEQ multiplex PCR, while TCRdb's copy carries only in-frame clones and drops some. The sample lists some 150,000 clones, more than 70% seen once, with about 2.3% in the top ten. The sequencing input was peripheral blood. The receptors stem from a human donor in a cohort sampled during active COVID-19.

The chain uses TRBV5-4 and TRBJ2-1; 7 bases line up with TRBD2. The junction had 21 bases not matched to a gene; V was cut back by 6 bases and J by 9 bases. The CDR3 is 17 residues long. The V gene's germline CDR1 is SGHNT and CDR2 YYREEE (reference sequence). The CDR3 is CASNPRSVGGPLGEQFF. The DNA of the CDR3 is TGTGCCAGCAACCCTCGTTCGGTGGGAGGGCCGTTAGGTGAGCAGTTCTTC.

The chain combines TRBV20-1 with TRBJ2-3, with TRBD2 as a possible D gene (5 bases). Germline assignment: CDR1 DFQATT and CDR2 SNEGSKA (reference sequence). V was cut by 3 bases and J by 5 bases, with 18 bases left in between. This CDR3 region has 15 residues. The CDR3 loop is CSASWAGSREDTQYF. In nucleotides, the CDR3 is TGCAGTGCTAGTTGGGCGGGTAGTAGGGAAGATACGCAGTATTTT.

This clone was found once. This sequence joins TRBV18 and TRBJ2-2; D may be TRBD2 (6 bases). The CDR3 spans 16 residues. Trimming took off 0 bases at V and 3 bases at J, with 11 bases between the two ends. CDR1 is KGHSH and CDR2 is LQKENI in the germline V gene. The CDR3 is CASSPPVGGYTGELFF. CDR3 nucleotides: TGTGCCAGCTCACCACCGGTCGGGGGATACACCGGGGAGCTGTTTTTT.

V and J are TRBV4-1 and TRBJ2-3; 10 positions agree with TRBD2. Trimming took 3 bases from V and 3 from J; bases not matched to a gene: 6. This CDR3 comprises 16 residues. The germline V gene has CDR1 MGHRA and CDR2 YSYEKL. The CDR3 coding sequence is TGCGCCAGCAGCCAGTTTACTAGCGGGATGACAGATACGCAGTATTTT. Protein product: CASSQFTSGMTDTQYF.

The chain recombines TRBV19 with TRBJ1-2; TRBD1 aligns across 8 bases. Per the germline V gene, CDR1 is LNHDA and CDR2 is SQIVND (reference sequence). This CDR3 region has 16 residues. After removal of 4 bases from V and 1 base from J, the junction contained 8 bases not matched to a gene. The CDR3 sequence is CASSTWGTGFNYGYTF. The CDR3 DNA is TGTGCCAGTAGTACATGGGGGACAGGCTTTAACTATGGCTACACCTTC.

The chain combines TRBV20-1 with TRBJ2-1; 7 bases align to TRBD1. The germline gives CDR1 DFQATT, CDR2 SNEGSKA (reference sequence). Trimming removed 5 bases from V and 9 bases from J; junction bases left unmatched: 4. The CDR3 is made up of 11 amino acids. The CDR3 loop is CSALTGSEQFF. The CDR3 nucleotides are TGCAGTGCTTTGACAGGGAGTGAGCAGTTCTTC.

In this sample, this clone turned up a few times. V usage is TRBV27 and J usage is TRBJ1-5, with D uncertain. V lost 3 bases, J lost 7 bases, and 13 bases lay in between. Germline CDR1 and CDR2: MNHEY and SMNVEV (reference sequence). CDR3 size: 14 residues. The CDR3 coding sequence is TGTGCCAGCAGTTTGTCCGGGAACGAACAGCCCCAGCATTTT. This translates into CASSLSGNEQPQHF.

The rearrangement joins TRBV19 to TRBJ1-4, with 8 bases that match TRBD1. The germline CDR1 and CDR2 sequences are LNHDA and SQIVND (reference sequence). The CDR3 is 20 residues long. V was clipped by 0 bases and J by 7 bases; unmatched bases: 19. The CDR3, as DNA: TGTGCCAGTAGTATAGACCCCCGTCGGACAGGGTGGATCCGCGGTGAAAAACTGTTTTTT. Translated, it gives CASSIDPRRTGWIRGEKLFF.

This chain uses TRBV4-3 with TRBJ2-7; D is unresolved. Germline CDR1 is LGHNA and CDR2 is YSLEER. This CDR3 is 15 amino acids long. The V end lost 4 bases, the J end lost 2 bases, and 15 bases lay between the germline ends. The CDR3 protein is CASSPSVQAAYEQYF. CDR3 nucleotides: TGCGCCAGCAGCCCGTCCGTCCAGGCCGCCTACGAGCAGTACTTC.

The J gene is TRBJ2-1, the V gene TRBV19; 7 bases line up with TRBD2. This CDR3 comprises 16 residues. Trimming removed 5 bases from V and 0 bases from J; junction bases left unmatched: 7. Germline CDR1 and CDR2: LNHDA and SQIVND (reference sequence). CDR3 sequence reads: CASSLWRGSSYNEQFF. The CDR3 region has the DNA TGTGCCAGTAGTCTTTGGCGGGGGAGCTCCTACAATGAGCAGTTCTTC.

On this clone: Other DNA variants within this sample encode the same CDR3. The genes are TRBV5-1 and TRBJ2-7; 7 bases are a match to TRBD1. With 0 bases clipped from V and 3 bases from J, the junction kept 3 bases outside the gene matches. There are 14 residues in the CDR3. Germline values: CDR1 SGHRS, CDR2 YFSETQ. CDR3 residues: CASSLGQGVYEQYF. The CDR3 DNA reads TGCGCCAGCAGCTTGGGACAGGGAGTCTACGAGCAGTACTTC.

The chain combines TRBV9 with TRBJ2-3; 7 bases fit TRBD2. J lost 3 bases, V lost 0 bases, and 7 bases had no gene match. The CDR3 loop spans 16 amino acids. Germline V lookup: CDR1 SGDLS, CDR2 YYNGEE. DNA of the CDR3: TGTGCCAGCAGCGTAGGTCTAGCGGTTGAAACAGATACGCAGTATTTT. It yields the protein CASSVGLAVETDTQYF.

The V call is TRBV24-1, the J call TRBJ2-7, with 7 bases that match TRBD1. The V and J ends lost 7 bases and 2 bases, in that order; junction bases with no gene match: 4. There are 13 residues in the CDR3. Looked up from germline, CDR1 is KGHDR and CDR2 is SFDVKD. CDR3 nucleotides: TGTGCCACCAGGGGGGACAGAACCTACGAGCAGTACTTC. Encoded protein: CATRGDRTYEQYF.

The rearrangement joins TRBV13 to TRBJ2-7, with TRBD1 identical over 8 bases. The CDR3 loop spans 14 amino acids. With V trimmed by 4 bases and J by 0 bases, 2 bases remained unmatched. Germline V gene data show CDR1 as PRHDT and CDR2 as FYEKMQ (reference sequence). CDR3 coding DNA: TGTGCCAGCAGCTGGGGACAGGACTCCTACGAGCAGTACTTC. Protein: CASSWGQDSYEQYF.

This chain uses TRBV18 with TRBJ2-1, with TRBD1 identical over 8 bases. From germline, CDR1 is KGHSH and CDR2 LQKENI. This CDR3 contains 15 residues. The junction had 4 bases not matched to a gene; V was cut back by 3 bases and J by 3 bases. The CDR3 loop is CASSPGQALYNEQFF. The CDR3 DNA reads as TGTGCCAGCTCACCGGGACAGGCCCTCTACAATGAGCAGTTCTTC.

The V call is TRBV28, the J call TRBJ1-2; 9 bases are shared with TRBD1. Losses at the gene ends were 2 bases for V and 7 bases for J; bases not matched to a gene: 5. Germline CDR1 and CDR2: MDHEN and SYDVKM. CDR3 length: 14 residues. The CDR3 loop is CASSLGGQGFGYTF. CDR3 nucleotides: TGTGCCAGCAGTTTAGGGGGACAGGGTTTTGGCTACACCTTC.

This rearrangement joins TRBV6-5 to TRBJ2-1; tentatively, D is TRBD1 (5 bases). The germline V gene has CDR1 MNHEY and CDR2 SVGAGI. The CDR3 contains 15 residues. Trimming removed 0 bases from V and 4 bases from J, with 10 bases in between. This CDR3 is CASSYSSSGYNEQFF. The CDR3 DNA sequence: TGTGCCAGCAGTTACTCCTCGTCAGGGTACAATGAGCAGTTCTTC.

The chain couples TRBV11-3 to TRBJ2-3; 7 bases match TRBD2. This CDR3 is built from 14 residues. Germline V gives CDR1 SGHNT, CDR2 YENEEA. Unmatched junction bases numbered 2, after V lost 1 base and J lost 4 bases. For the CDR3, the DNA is TGTGCCAGCAGCTTAGGCGGGAGTTCAGATACGCAGTATTTT. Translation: CASSLGGSSDTQYF.

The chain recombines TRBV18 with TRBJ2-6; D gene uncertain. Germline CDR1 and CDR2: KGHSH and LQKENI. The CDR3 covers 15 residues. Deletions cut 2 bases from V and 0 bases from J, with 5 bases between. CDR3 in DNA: TGTGCCAGCTCACCATCAGGCTCTGGGGCCAACGTCCTGACTTTC. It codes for CASSPSGSGANVLTF.

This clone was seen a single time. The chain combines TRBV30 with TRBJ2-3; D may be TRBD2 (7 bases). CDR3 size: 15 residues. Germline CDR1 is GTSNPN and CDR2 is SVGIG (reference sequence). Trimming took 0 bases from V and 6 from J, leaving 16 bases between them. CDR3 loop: CAWSVGGGARDTQYF. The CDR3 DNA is TGTGCCTGGAGTGTAGGTGGGGGGGCCAGGGATACGCAGTATTTT.

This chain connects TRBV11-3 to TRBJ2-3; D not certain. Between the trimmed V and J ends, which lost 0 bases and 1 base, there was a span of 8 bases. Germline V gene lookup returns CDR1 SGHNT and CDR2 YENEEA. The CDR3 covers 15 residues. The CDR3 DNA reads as TGTGCCAGCAGCTTAGAGGGCTTAGGCACAGATACGCAGTATTTT. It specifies CASSLEGLGTDTQYF.

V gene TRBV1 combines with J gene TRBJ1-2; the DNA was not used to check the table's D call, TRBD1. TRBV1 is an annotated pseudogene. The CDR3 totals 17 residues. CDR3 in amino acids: CTSSHRDRGPQGPGYTF. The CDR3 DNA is TGCACCAGCAGTCACCGGGACAGGGGGCCCCAGGGTCCTGGCTACACCTTC.